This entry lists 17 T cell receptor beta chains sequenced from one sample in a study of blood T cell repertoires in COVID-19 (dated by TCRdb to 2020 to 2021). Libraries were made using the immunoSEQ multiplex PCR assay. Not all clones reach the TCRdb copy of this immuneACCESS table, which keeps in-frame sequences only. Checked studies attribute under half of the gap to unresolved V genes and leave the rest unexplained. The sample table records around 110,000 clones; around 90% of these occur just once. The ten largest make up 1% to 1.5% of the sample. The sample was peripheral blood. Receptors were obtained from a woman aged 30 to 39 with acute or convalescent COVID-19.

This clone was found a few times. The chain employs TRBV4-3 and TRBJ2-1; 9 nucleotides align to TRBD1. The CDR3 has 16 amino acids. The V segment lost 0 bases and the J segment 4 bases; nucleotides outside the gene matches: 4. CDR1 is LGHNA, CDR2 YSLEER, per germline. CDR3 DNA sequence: TGCGCCAGCAGCCAAGAACCGGGACAGGGTTACAATGAGCAGTTCTTC. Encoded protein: CASSQEPGQGYNEQFF.

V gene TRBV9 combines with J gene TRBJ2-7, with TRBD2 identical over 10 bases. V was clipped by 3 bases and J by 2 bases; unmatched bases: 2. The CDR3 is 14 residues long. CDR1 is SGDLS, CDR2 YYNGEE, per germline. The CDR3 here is CASSAGLATYEQYF. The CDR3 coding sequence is TGTGCCAGCAGCGCGGGACTAGCGACCTACGAGCAGTACTTC.

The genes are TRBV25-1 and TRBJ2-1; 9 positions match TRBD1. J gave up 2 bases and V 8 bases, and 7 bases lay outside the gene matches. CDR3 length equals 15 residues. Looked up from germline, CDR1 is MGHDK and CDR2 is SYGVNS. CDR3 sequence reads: CASEFGQGPYNEQFF. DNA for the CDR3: TGTGCCAGCGAATTCGGACAGGGGCCCTACAATGAGCAGTTCTTC.

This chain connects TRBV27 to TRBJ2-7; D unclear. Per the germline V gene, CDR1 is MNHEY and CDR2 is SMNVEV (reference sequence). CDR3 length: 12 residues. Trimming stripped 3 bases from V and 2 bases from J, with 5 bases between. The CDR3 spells CASSFNPYEQYF. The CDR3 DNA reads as TGTGCCAGCAGTTTTAATCCCTACGAGCAGTACTTC.

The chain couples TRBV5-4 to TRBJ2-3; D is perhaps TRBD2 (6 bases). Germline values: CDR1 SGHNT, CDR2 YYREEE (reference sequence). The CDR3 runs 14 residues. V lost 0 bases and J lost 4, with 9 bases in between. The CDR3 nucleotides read TGTGCCAGCAGCTTGGGTAGCGGTTCAGATACGCAGTATTTT. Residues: CASSLGSGSDTQYF.

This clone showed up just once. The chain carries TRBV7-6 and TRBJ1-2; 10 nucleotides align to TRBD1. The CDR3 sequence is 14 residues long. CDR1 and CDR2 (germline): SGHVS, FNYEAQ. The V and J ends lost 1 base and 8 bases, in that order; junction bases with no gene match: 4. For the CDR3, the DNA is TGTGCCAGCAGCTTAGGACAGGGGGCCGGCGGCTACACCTTC. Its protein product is CASSLGQGAGGYTF.

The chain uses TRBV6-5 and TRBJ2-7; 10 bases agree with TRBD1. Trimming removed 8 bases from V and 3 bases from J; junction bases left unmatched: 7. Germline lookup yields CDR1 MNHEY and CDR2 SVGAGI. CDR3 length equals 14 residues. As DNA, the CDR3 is TGTGCCAGCGGAAGCGGGACAGGGGTCTACGAGCAGTACTTC. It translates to CASGSGTGVYEQYF.

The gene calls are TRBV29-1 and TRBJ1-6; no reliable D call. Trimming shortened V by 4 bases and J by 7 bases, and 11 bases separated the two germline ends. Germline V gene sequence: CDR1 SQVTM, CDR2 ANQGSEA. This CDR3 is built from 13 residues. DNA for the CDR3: TGCAGCGTTGGGAGGACGGCCAATTCACCCCTCCACTTT. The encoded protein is CSVGRTANSPLHF.

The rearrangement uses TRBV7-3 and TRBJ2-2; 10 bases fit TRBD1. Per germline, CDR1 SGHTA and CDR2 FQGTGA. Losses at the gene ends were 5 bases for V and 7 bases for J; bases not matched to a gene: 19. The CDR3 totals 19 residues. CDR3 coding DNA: TGTGCCAGCAGCACGACAGGGAGCGGGACAGGGGAAGGAAGCGGGGAGCTGTTTTTT. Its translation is CASSTTGSGTGEGSGELFF.

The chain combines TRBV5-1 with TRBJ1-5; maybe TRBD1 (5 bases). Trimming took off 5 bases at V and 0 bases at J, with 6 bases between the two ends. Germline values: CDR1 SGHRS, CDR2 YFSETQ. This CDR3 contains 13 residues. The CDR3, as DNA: TGCGCCAGCAGGACAGATAGCAATCAGCCCCAGCATTTT. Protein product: CASRTDSNQPQHF. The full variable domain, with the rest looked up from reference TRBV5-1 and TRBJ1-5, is KAGVTQTPRYLIKTRGQQVTLSCSPISGHRSVSWYQQTPGQGLQFLFEYFSETQRNKGNFPGRFSGRQFSNSRSEMNVSTLELGDSALYLCASRTDSNQPQHFGDGTRLSIL.

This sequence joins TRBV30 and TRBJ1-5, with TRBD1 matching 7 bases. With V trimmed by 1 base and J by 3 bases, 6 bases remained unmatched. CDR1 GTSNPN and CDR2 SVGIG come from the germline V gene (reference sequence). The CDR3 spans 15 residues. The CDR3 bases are TGTGCCTGGAGTGAACTACAGGGGTCCAATCAGCCCCAGCATTTT. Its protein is CAWSELQGSNQPQHF.

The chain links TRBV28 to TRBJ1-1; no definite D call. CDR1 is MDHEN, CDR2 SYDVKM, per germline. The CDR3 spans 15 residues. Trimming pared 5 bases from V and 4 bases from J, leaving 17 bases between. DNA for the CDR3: TGTGCCAGCAGTCCGATTAAGGGAGCCAGCACTGAAGCTTTCTTT. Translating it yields CASSPIKGASTEAFF.

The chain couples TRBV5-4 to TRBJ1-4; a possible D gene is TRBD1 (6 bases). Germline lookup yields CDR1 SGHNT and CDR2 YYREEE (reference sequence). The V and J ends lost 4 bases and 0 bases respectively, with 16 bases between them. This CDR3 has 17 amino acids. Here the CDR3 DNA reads TGTGCCAGCAGCCCTGGGGGCAGGAGCACAACTAATGAAAAACTGTTTTTT. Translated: CASSPGGRSTTNEKLFF.

The CDR3 here is CASSMQGLYTEAFF. The CDR3 region has the DNA TGTGCCAGTAGTATGCAGGGCCTGTATACTGAAGCTTTCTTT. The chain employs TRBV19 and TRBJ1-1; D perhaps matches TRBD1 (5 bases). The CDR3 loop spans 14 amino acids. V lost 3 bases and J lost 5, with 13 bases in between. The germline V gene encodes CDR1 LNHDA and CDR2 SQIVND (reference sequence).

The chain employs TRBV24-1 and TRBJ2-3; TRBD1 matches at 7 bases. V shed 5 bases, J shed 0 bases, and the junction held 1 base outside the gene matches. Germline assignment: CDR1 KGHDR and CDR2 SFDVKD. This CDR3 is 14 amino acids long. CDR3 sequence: CATSAGGSTDTQYF. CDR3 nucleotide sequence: TGTGCCACCAGTGCAGGGGGAAGCACAGATACGCAGTATTTT.

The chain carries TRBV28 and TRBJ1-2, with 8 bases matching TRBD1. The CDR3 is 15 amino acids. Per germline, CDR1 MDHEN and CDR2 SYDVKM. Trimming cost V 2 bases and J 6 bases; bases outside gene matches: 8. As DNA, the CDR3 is TGTGCCAGCAGTTTAACCCGGGACAGGTATGATGGCTACACCTTC. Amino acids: CASSLTRDRYDGYTF.

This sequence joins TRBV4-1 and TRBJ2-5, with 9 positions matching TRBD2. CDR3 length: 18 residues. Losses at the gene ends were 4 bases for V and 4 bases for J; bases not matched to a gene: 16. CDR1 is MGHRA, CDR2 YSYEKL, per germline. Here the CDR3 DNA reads TGCGCCAGCAGCCCGGCGGGGGGGGCGGGAGCCACAGCAGAGACCCAGTACTTC. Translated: CASSPAGGAGATAETQYF.